The present entry profiles one T cell receptor beta chain with its context. Its antigen is unidentified. The data were obtained in a study of T cell responses to AZD1222 COVID-19 vaccine. Study-wide context: Doses given second, at about 4 or about 12 weeks, were pooled. Broader study findings: Only after the peak T cell response were repertoires sampled.

TCRdb's table, derived via immunoSEQ multiplex PCR, lists solely in-frame clones and lacks some. The sample lists about 120,000 clones, about 89% occurring once. Trimming shortened V by 3 bases and J by 4 bases, and 17 bases separated the two germline ends. The CDR3 extends over 16 amino acids. Per the germline V gene, CDR1 is SGHAT and CDR2 is FQNNGV. The rearrangement joins TRBV11-2 to TRBJ2-3; D perhaps matches TRBD1 (7 bases). The sequencing here drew on peripheral blood, taken on day 0 of AZD1222 vaccination. This receptor was obtained from an adult in good health. Here the CDR3 reads CASSLGLDRRADTQYF. The CDR3 region has the DNA TGTGCCAGCAGCTTGGGTCTGGACAGGAGGGCAGATACGCAGTATTTT.